This paragraph reports one T cell receptor (beta chain). The antigen it recognizes is unknown. One base away there is no much larger clone; base qualities are not given. The CDR3, from cysteine to phenylalanine, totals 14 residues. Only the CDR3 DNA stays, 42 bases, in frame from base 1. Between the V and J ends, shortened by 6 bases and 6 bases respectively, the junction contains 15 bases. The germline V gene (reference sequence) supplies CDR1 MNHEY and CDR2 SMNVEV. The sample's time point label, decoded: neoterminal ileum biopsy at postoperative endoscopy, about 6 months after surgery. To be eligible, patients had to be adults with ileal or ileocolonic Crohn's disease and an indication for ileocolonic resection. Whole ileal mucosal biopsies were stored frozen at -80°C before DNA extraction. A TRizol-based method was used to extract genomic DNA from the frozen whole biopsies, and the DNA was quantified with a NanoDrop 2000 spectrophotometer.

This sample is drawn from a study of T cell repertoires in ileal Crohn's disease (dated by TCRdb to the late 2010s). Describing the broader study: Median disease duration was around 8 years, and 30% to 45% of patients were identified as active smokers at the time of surgery. The M6 samples were biopsies of the neoterminal ileum collected during postoperative colonoscopy. The study was conducted in parallel with a multicentre cohort that was designed to identify predictors of early endoscopic recurrence following ileocolonic resection. About half of the patients received postoperative therapy: over nine received thiopurines and 18 received anti-TNF agents. Every patient underwent surgery because of a complication, which was stricturing disease in 61% of cases and penetrating disease in about 40%. A Rutgeerts score above i0 was used to define endoscopic postoperative recurrence. The study sequenced about 150 mucosal samples from some 55 patients, taken at several locations on the surgical specimen and at postoperative endoscopy. TCR repertoire analysis was performed in about 61 Crohn's disease patients drawn from a prospective multicentre cohort. The research as a whole found: Mucosal CD4 and CD8 T cells were sorted and sequenced only in a subgroup of patients, whose size was not stated. Higher high-frequency clone percentages at surgery were associated with endoscopic recurrence; all patients with clonality above 26.8% (18/57) had recurrence. Postoperative endoscopy was performed at varying times within the first year after surgery, with a median delay of 6.9 months. Patients who were active smokers at surgery had a significantly higher proportion of clonal expansions than non-smokers (around 24% vs 18%, p=0.02). Sorted CD8 T cells carried more high-frequency clones than CD4 T cells, suggesting mucosal expansions were mainly CD8.

Around 500 nanograms of biopsy DNA per sample were submitted for commercial TCRB immunosequencing. CDR3 regions were amplified from genomic DNA by Adaptive Biotechnology using a two-step, amplification bias-controlled multiplex PCR. The first PCR used primers for every V and J gene segment; the second PCR added barcodes and Illumina adapters. CDR3 libraries were sequenced on an Illumina instrument. The authors' analysis ran thus. The analysis drew on both the pipelines supplied by the vendor and custom analysis of the raw data in R/Bioconductor running R version 3.3.0. Clonality, which ranges from 0 to 1, was calculated as the inverse of the normalised Shannon entropy across all productive clones. High-frequency clones were defined as the share of the repertoire occupied by the top 100 clones, with only clones passing a 95% confidence test being retained. Repertoire diversity was measured with the Simpson index, and overlap between samples was measured with the Morisita-Horn index. This immuneACCESS table, as held by TCRdb, lists in-frame sequences with V and J called but not all clones. Of the missing ones, under half trace to an unresolved V gene in checked studies; the others have no known cause. That table is the source of V, J and clone size, and D and trimming were worked out from the DNA. A total of roughly 62,000 clones appear in this sample, less than 90% of them only once. Roughly 1.9% of the sample goes to the ten largest clones.

The sequence is built from TRBV27 and TRBJ2-1; TRBD1 is a weak D gene call, 6 bases matching. The clonotype originates from an adult with Crohn's disease. Specimen: ileal tissue. The nucleotides read TGTGCCAGCAGCTACCTAGGACAGATCAATGAGCAGTTCTTC. Translated, this is CASSYLGQINEQFF.